This TCR beta chain was found in a study of cytomegalovirus exposure and HLA in healthy donors. Study-level findings and limits: Reports state that TCR beta sequences accurately predicted most subjects' HLA-A and HLA-B alleles. Among the sequence variants, a highly shared cluster was likely an artifact of sequencing.

With regard to this clone: Its target is not known.

From germline, CDR1 is LNHDA and CDR2 SQIVND (reference sequence). The length of the CDR3 is 13 residues. The V end lost 5 bases, the J end lost 1 base, and 8 bases lay between the germline ends. This PCR relied on a set of 60 Vbeta primers and 13 Jbeta primers. Profiled with immunoSEQ multiplex PCR; TCRdb holds only in-frame clones, not every one. This table holds 75,000 or so clones, 65% to 70% found once. The genes are TRBV19 and TRBJ1-1; D is perhaps TRBD1 (6 bases). The receptor comes from a man aged 35 to 55 in good health and CMV-seropositive. Sequenced material: PBMCs. The CDR3 loop is CASSWTENTEAFF. The CDR3 bases are TGTGCCAGTAGTTGGACAGAGAACACTGAAGCTTTCTTT. Full variable domain (outside the CDR3, taken from reference TRBV19 and TRBJ1-1): DGGITQSPKYLFRKEGQNVTLSCEQNLNHDAMYWYRQDPGQGLRLIYYSQIVNDFQKGDIAEGYSVSREKKESFPLTVTSAQKNPTAFYLCASSWTENTEAFFGQGTRLTVV.